The following is a T cell receptor (beta chain) sequence with its context. Following autologous stem cell transplantation, relapse occurred in every patient, and exposure to brentuximab vedotin varied. The sample originates from a study of PD-1 blockade in classical Hodgkin lymphoma. CDR3 length: 14 residues. Trimming removed 4 bases at V and 6 bases at J, with 15 bases between. Germline V gene sequence: CDR1 SEHNR, CDR2 FQNEAQ (reference sequence). Measured with immunoSEQ multiplex PCR; TCRdb has only the in-frame clones, and not every one. The repertoire holds about 66,000 clones, with 60% to 80% as singletons.

This clonotype originated in a human donor with classical Hodgkin lymphoma. The starting material was peripheral blood mononuclear cells (PBMCs), obtained before the second cycle of nivolumab. V is TRBV7-9 and J is TRBJ1-1; D unresolved. CDR3 protein: CASSYSPQMAEAFF. The CDR3 DNA follows: TGTGCCAGCAGCTACAGCCCGCAGATGGCTGAAGCTTTCTTT.